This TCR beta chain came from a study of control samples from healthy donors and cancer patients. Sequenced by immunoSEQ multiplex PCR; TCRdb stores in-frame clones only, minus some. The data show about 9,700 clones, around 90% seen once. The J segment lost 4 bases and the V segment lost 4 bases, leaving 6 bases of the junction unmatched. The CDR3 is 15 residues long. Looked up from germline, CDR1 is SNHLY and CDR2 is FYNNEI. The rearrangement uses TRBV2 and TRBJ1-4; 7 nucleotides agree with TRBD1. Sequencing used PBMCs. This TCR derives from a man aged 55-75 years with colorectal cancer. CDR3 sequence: CASSVQGGDNEKLFF. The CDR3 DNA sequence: TGTGCCAGCAGTGTTCAGGGGGGGGATAATGAAAAACTGTTTTTT.